Below are 21 T cell receptor beta chains sequenced from a single sample in a study of blood T cell repertoires in COVID-19. Produced via immunoSEQ multiplex PCR; TCRdb's table is partial and in-frame only. The sample contains fewer than 65,000 clones, about 88% of which appear only once. Specimen: peripheral blood. These receptors originate from a human donor in a cohort sampled during active COVID-19.

The CDR3 reads CASSLSHRGAEAFF. As DNA, the CDR3 is TGTGCCAGCAGCTTATCGCACAGGGGGGCTGAAGCTTTCTTT. V gene TRBV7-3 combines with J gene TRBJ1-1; TRBD1 matches 8 bases. The CDR3 is made up of 14 amino acids. V was clipped by 2 bases and J by 6 bases; unmatched bases: 5. Germline lookup yields CDR1 SGHTA and CDR2 FQGTGA.

About this clone: Other nucleotide sequences in the sample specify the same CDR3. The chain employs TRBV6-5 and TRBJ2-7; TRBD1 matches 9 bases. J gave up 3 bases and V 6 bases, and 3 bases lay outside the gene matches. The CDR3 loop spans 13 amino acids. Germline V CDR1 and CDR2: MNHEY, SVGAGI. The CDR3 region is CASRKGQGYEQYF. The CDR3 DNA reads as TGTGCCAGCAGAAAGGGACAGGGCTACGAGCAGTACTTC.

The CDR3 loop reads CASLAGPRSGRYEQYF. The CDR3 bases are TGTGCCAGCCTTGCGGGACCCCGGAGCGGGAGATACGAGCAGTACTTC. V and J are TRBV7-2 and TRBJ2-7, with 8 bases lining up with TRBD2. The germline V gene has CDR1 SGHTA and CDR2 FQGNSA. The CDR3 consists of 16 residues. Trimming took 8 bases from V and 4 from J; bases not matched to a gene: 16.

This clone occurred once. The V call is TRBV19, the J call TRBJ2-5; D possibly corresponds to TRBD1 (6 bases). Germline loops: CDR1 LNHDA, CDR2 SQIVND (reference sequence). This CDR3 contains 15 residues. Deletions cut 3 bases from V and 7 bases from J, with 18 bases between. CDR3 region: CASSIPRGHTRTQYF. The CDR3 nucleotides are TGTGCCAGTAGTATCCCTCGGGGACATACGAGGACCCAGTACTTC.

V usage is TRBV7-9 and J usage is TRBJ1-3; D possibly corresponds to TRBD1 (5 bases). The CDR3 spans 16 residues. Germline values: CDR1 SEHNR, CDR2 FQNEAQ (reference sequence). Trimming shortened V by 6 bases and J by 0 bases, and 15 bases separated the two germline ends. CDR3 in amino acids: CASRATTASSGNTIYF. CDR3 DNA sequence: TGTGCCAGCAGAGCTACGACAGCAAGCTCTGGAAACACCATATATTTT.

The J gene is TRBJ2-3, the V gene TRBV28; D remains ambiguous. Germline V CDR1 and CDR2: MDHEN, SYDVKM. The CDR3 is made up of 13 amino acids. V dropped 8 bases and J dropped 4 bases, with 13 bases sitting between them. The CDR3 loop is CASLDSAADTQYF. CDR3 bases: TGTGCCAGCCTTGACTCAGCAGCAGATACGCAGTATTTT.

The chain uses TRBV9 and TRBJ2-7; D is unclear. V gave up 2 bases and J gave up 2 bases, with 8 bases separating them. CDR3 size: 13 residues. Germline loops: CDR1 SGDLS, CDR2 YYNGEE. The CDR3 coding sequence is TGTGCCAGCAGCGTCGACAATACCTACGAGCAGTACTTC. It is translated as CASSVDNTYEQYF.

The V call is TRBV28, the J call TRBJ1-2; 7 nucleotides match TRBD1. The germline CDR1 and CDR2 sequences are MDHEN and SYDVKM. V lost 6 bases to trimming and J lost 6 bases; unmatched junction nucleotides: 7. The CDR3 is 13 residues long. The CDR3 sequence is CASSTGVPHGYTF. CDR3 DNA: TGTGCCAGCAGCACAGGGGTCCCTCATGGCTACACCTTC.

The chain uses TRBV21-1 and TRBJ2-7; whether TRBD1, the table's D call, matches the DNA was not checked. TRBV21-1 is annotated as a pseudogene. The CDR3 extends over 15 amino acids. CDR3 sequence reads: CASSIRDRPTYEQYF. CDR3 nucleotides: TGTGCCAGCAGCATCCGGGACAGGCCCACCTACGAGCAGTACTTC.

The gene calls are TRBV7-2 and TRBJ2-7, with TRBD2 matching over 7 bases. The length of the CDR3 is 16 residues. Germline V gene lookup returns CDR1 SGHTA and CDR2 FQGNSA. V was pared by 0 bases and J by 4 bases, with 9 bases of the junction left unmatched. The CDR3 is CASSLASSGAVYEQYF. The CDR3 nucleotides are TGTGCCAGCAGCTTAGCCTCGAGCGGGGCAGTTTACGAGCAGTACTTC.

The J gene is TRBJ2-3, the V gene TRBV7-2, with TRBD2 matching over 8 bases. Germline V gene lookup returns CDR1 SGHTA and CDR2 FQGNSA. This CDR3 has 16 amino acids. Trimming removed 3 bases from V and 2 bases from J; junction bases left unmatched: 7. The CDR3 DNA follows: TGTGCCAGCAGCTTTCGCGGGGGGCTCTCCACAGATACGCAGTATTTT. Translated, it gives CASSFRGGLSTDTQYF. The full variable domain, completed using reference TRBV7-2 and TRBJ2-3, is GAGVSQSPSNKVTEKGKDVELRCDPISGHTALYWYRQSLGQGLEFLIYFQGNSAPDKSGLPSDRFSAERTGGSVSTLTIQRTQQEDSAVYLCASSFRGGLSTDTQYFGPGTRLTVL.

Only a few counts were recorded for this clone. The rearrangement uses TRBV19 and TRBJ1-1, with D unresolved. V gave up 10 bases and J gave up 7 bases, with 25 bases separating them. Per germline, CDR1 LNHDA and CDR2 SQIVND (reference sequence). The CDR3 contains 15 residues. This chain's CDR3 is CATIDQTPRSYEAFF. Here the CDR3 DNA reads TGTGCCACAATAGACCAGACCCCTAGATCGTATGAAGCTTTCTTT.

The chain links TRBV7-9 to TRBJ2-1; possibly TRBD2 for D (6 bases). Germline lookup yields CDR1 SEHNR and CDR2 FQNEAQ (reference sequence). The CDR3 is 12 residues long. V dropped 4 bases and J dropped 7 bases, with 8 bases sitting between them. The CDR3 is CASSWRGNEQFF. The DNA of the CDR3 is TGTGCCAGCAGCTGGAGGGGAAATGAGCAGTTCTTC. Supplemented by reference TRBV7-9 and TRBJ2-1, the full variable domain reads DTGVSQNPRHKITKRGQNVTFRCDPISEHNRLYWYRQTLGQGPEFLTYFQNEAQLEKSRLLSDRFSAERPKGSFSTLEIQRTEQGDSAMYLCASSWRGNEQFFGPGTRLTVL.

V usage is TRBV6-4 and J usage is TRBJ2-1; D is possibly TRBD2 (6 bases). CDR1 is MRHNA, CDR2 SNTAGT, per germline. Trimming took 0 bases from V and 7 from J, leaving 16 bases between them. The CDR3 is made up of 16 amino acids. The CDR3 coding sequence is TGTGCCAGCAGTGACTCGTTTAGCGGAGGTGGTAATGAGCAGTTCTTC. Protein sequence: CASSDSFSGGGNEQFF.

The chain employs TRBV7-2 and TRBJ2-2, with D hard to call. In germline, CDR1 is SGHTA, CDR2 FQGNSA. V was clipped by 2 bases and J by 0 bases, with 10 bases between them. The CDR3 has 16 amino acids. CDR3 coding DNA: TGTGCCAGCAGCTTATACAGACACTCGAACACCGGGGAGCTGTTTTTT. It specifies CASSLYRHSNTGELFF. Full variable domain (rest looked up from reference TRBV7-2 and TRBJ2-2): GAGVSQSPSNKVTEKGKDVELRCDPISGHTALYWYRQSLGQGLEFLIYFQGNSAPDKSGLPSDRFSAERTGGSVSTLTIQRTQQEDSAVYLCASSLYRHSNTGELFFGEGSRLTVL.

The gene calls are TRBV5-5 and TRBJ2-7; D remains ambiguous. CDR1 is SGHKS, CDR2 YYEKEE, per germline (reference sequence). The CDR3 loop spans 11 amino acids. V was clipped by 5 bases and J by 2 bases, with 5 bases between them. CDR3 sequence reads: CASSLTYEQYF. As DNA, the CDR3 is TGTGCCAGCAGTCTAACCTACGAGCAGTACTTC. Looking up the rest from reference TRBV5-5 and TRBJ2-7 gives the full variable domain: DAGVTQSPTHLIKTRGQQVTLRCSPISGHKSVSWYQQVLGQGPQFIFQYYEKEERGRGNFPDRFSARQFPNYSSELNVNALLLGDSALYLCASSLTYEQYFGPGTRLTVT.

The chain links TRBV7-8 to TRBJ2-7; weak D call: TRBD2 (5 bases). V was cut by 4 bases and J by 6 bases, with 13 bases left in between. There are 13 residues in the CDR3. Germline loops: CDR1 SGHVS, CDR2 FQNEAQ. The CDR3 is CASSSIPGSEQYF. The CDR3 region has the DNA TGTGCCAGCAGCTCCATCCCTGGGAGCGAGCAGTACTTC. The variable domain in full, with the rest retrieved from reference TRBV7-8 and TRBJ2-7, is GAGVSQSPRYKVAKRGQDVALRCDPISGHVSLFWYQQALGQGPEFLTYFQNEAQLDKSGLPSDRFFAERPEGSVSTLKIQRTQQEDSAVYLCASSSIPGSEQYFGPGTRLTVT.

The genes are TRBV4-3 and TRBJ1-2; no clear D. Germline values: CDR1 LGHNA, CDR2 YSLEER. The V end lost 0 bases, the J end lost 6 bases, and 17 bases lay between the germline ends. The CDR3 totals 16 residues. This chain's CDR3 is CASSQDSAGPSNGYTF. The CDR3 bases are TGCGCCAGCAGCCAAGATAGTGCGGGCCCCTCTAATGGCTACACCTTC.

The chain uses TRBV19 and TRBJ1-2, with TRBD1 as a possible D gene (6 bases). Germline CDR1 LNHDA, CDR2 SQIVND (reference sequence). CDR3 length equals 12 residues. V was trimmed by 9 bases and J by 3 bases, leaving 11 bases between them. CDR3 region: CASKGDDYGYTF. The CDR3 nucleotides are TGTGCCAGCAAGGGGGACGACTATGGCTACACCTTC.

The chain combines TRBV5-1 with TRBJ1-5; the D gene is possibly TRBD1 (5 bases). CDR3 size: 14 residues. Germline V gene data show CDR1 as SGHRS and CDR2 as YFSETQ. V gave up 6 bases and J gave up 5 bases, with 15 bases separating them. The CDR3 is CASMVEAGDQPQHF. Here the CDR3 DNA reads TGCGCCAGCATGGTGGAAGCGGGGGATCAGCCCCAGCATTTT.

This chain uses TRBV7-2 with TRBJ1-5; no firm D call. There are 13 residues in the CDR3. V was cut by 1 base and J by 4 bases, with 5 bases left in between. Germline CDR1 and CDR2: SGHTA and FQGNSA. CDR3 loop: CASSLDRNQPQHF. The CDR3 region has the DNA TGTGCCAGCAGCTTAGACAGAAATCAGCCCCAGCATTTT.